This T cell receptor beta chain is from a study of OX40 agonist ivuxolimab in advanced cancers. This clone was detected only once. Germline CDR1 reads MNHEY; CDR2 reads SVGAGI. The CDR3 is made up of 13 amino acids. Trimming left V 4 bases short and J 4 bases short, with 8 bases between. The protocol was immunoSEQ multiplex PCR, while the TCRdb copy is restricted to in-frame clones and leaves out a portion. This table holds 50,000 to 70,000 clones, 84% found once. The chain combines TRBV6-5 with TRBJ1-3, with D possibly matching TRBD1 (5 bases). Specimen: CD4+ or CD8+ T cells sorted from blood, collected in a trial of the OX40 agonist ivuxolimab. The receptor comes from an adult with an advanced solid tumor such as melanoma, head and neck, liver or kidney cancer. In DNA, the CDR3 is TGTGCCAGCAGTTGGGGGACCGGAAACACCATATATTTT. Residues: CASSWGTGNTIYF.